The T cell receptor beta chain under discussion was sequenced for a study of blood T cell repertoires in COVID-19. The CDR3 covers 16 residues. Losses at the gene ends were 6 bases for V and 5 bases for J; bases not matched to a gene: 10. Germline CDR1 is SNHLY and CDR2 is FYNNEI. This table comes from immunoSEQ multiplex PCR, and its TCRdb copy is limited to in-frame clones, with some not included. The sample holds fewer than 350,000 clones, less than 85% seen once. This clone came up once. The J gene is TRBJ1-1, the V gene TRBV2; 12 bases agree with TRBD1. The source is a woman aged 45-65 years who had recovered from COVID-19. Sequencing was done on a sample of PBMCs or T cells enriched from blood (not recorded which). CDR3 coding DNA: TGTGCCAGCAGCCTTATGGGACAGGGGGCGAGGACTGAAGCTTTCTTT. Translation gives CASSLMGQGARTEAFF.